The clone carrying this T cell receptor beta chain has a count of ten or more. TCRdb's copy holds only in-frame clones and misses some; the assay was immunoSEQ multiplex PCR. The table includes roughly 250,000 clones, around 85% detected once. The data originate from a study of blood T cell repertoires in COVID-19. Study in general: There were acute and convalescent COVID-19 samples, and they came from the United States, Italy and Spain.

The CDR3 totals 15 residues. The ends lost 6 bases at V and 7 bases at J; junction bases unmatched: 12. Germline V gene lookup returns CDR1 KGHSH and CDR2 LQKENI. The chain is built from TRBV18 and TRBJ2-7; TRBD1 matches 10 bases. The sample was PBMCs or T cells enriched from blood (not recorded which). This receptor was obtained from a woman in her 40s with acute COVID-19. The CDR3 spells CASSSVWDRGVEQYF. The CDR3 DNA is TGTGCCAGCTCGTCCGTCTGGGACAGGGGCGTAGAGCAGTACTTC.